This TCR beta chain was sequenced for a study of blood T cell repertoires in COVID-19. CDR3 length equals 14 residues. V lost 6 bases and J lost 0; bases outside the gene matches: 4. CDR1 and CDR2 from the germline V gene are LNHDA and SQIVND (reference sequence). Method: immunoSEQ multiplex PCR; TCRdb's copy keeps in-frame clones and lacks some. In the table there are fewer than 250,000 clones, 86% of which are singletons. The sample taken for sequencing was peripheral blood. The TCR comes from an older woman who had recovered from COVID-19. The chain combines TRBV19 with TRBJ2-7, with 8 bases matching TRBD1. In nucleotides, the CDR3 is TGTGCCAGTAGCAGGACAGGGCCCTCCTACGAGCAGTACTTC. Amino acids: CASSRTGPSYEQYF.